A selection of T cell receptor beta chains follows, all from one sample in a study of sequential checkpoint blockade in melanoma. Clones were sequenced by immunoSEQ multiplex PCR, and TCRdb holds only the in-frame ones, with some missing. Here the sample spans tens of thousands of clones, roughly 27% being singletons. The starting material was tumor tissue (inferred from file names), obtained from a patient given nivolumab and ipilimumab in sequence. The origin of the receptors is a human donor with melanoma. Each CDR3 is given with its conserved first and last residue. A D gene is named only where the DNA matches it firmly. Some rows have no size entry. The others give once, few or many, or a class for an expanded clone.

size	D	V	J	DNA	CDR3
NA	NA	TRBV28	TRBJ2-1	TGTGCCAGCAGTCCAATTACCGGTGAGCAGTTCTTC	CASSPITGEQFF
NA	TRBD2	TRBV10-2	TRBJ2-3	TGCGCCAGCAGATACGCGGGGGGGCTTCTAGTCACAGATACGCAGTATTTT	CASRYAGGLLVTDTQYF
few	NA	TRBV28	TRBJ1-1	TGTGCCAGCAGTTTCCAGGGACTTACAGCTTTCTTT	CASSFQGLTAFF
few	TRBD1	TRBV4-1	TRBJ2-3	TGCGCCAGCAGCCAAGCCTTCAGGGGGTTTACAGATACGCAGTATTTT	CASSQAFRGFTDTQYF
NA	TRBD1	TRBV5-1	TRBJ1-1	TGCGCCAGCAGCTTGGAGAGGGGGCGCCCATCATCTGAAGCTTTCTTT	CASSLERGRPSSEAFF
NA	TRBD1	TRBV19	TRBJ2-7	TGTGCCAGTAGCACGGGACAGGGACCCTACGAGCAGTACTTC	CASSTGQGPYEQYF
NA	NA	TRBV4-1	TRBJ2-1	TGCGCCAGCAGCCTCGTGGGGCCCAACAATGAGCAGTTCTTC	CASSLVGPNNEQFF
NA	NA	TRBV28	TRBJ2-3	TGTGCCAGCAGCCGCCCGCCGGGAGGCACAGATACGCAGTATTTT	CASSRPPGGTDTQYF
many	NA	TRBV6-8	TRBJ1-5	TGTGCCAGCAGTTACGGGGGCGGGAGTCAGCCCCAGCATTTT	CASSYGGGSQPQHF
NA	TRBD2	TRBV6-8	TRBJ2-1	TGTGCCAGCAATAGGGGAGGGGTGGGGTGGAATGAGCAGTTCTTC	CASNRGGVGWNEQFF
many	NA	TRBV9	TRBJ1-2	TGTGCCAGCAGCGTATCGACATGGGACTATGGCTACACCTTC	CASSVSTWDYGYTF
few	NA	TRBV7-5	TRBJ2-3	TGTGCCAGCAGCCCCGTGGGAGGCACAGATACGCAGTATTTT	CASSPVGGTDTQYF
NA	NA	TRBV5-1	TRBJ1-1	TGCGCCAGCAGTCCCGGGACCCTTAACACTGAAGCTTTCTTT	CASSPGTLNTEAFF
many	NA	TRBV11-3	TRBJ2-3	TGTGCCAGCAGCCCCGGACTACTCACAGATACGCAGTATTTT	CASSPGLLTDTQYF
medium-sized	NA	TRBV28	TRBJ1-1	TGTGCCAGCAGTCCCCGTCTCGACACTGAAGCTTTCTTT	CASSPRLDTEAFF
NA	TRBD1	TRBV6-8	TRBJ1-2	TGTGCCAGCAGCCAATGGGACAGCACTAACTATGGCTACACCTTC	CASSQWDSTNYGYTF
NA	NA	TRBV15	TRBJ1-1	TGTGCCACCAGCAGGGACACATTGAACACTGAAGCTTTCTTT	CATSRDTLNTEAFF
NA	NA	TRBV30	TRBJ1-1	TGTGCCTGGGGAGAAGGGGTGGGAACTGAAGCTTTCTTT	CAWGEGVGTEAFF
NA	NA	TRBV19	TRBJ2-3	TGTGCCAGTAGTCGAACAGATACGCAGTATTTT	CASSRTDTQYF
once	NA	TRBV19	TRBJ1-2	TGTGCCAGTAGGACCACGCGAGACCAGGGTCGGGTTTATGGCTACACCTTC	CASRTTRDQGRVYGYTF
few	NA	TRBV28	TRBJ1-2	TGTGCCAGCAGTCCCCGACAAGGGCTTAACTATGGCTACACCTTC	CASSPRQGLNYGYTF
few	NA	TRBV6-8	TRBJ2-6	TGTGCCAGCACAACCTCTGGGGCCAACGTCCTGACTTTC	CASTTSGANVLTF
many	NA	TRBV11-3	TRBJ2-7	TGTGCCAGCAGCTTAGAAATCCTTTTTGACCCCAGCTCCTACGAGCAGTACTTC	CASSLEILFDPSSYEQYF
NA	NA	TRBV28	TRBJ2-3	TGTGCCAGCACCTCCGTGGCGCCCACAGATACGCAGTATTTT	CASTSVAPTDTQYF
once	NA	TRBV28	TRBJ2-1	TGTGCCAGCAGTTTCGGGCCCTCCTACAATGAGCAGTTCTTC	CASSFGPSYNEQFF
NA	NA	TRBV19	TRBJ1-5	TGTGCCAGTAGTATAGTCCCCTCAGGAGCTGGGAATCAGCCCCAGCATTTT	CASSIVPSGAGNQPQHF
NA	NA	TRBV5-1	TRBJ2-5	TGCGCCAGCAGCTTGACAGGATACCAAGAGACCCAGTACTTC	CASSLTGYQETQYF
NA	NA	TRBV28	TRBJ2-3	TGTGCCTTTTCAGGGGCAGGTACAGATACGCAGTATTTT	CAFSGAGTDTQYF
NA	NA	TRBV6-8	TRBJ2-5	TGTGCCAGCAGTGAGCCCATCTGGCGGACGGGGGCCCAGTACTTC	CASSEPIWRTGAQYF
few	TRBD2	TRBV5-1	TRBJ2-1	TGCGCCAGCAGCTTGGCGGGTCTAGCGGTGTATGAGCAGTTCTTC	CASSLAGLAVYEQFF
NA	TRBD1	TRBV5-1	TRBJ2-7	TGCGCCAGCAGCCCCGCCCCCTGGACAGGGGGTTACGAGCAGTACTTC	CASSPAPWTGGYEQYF
NA	NA	TRBV6-8	TRBJ1-1	TGTGCCAGCAGTTACTCGAGTCCTCAGGAGGCTTTCTTT	CASSYSSPQEAFF
few	TRBD1	TRBV23-1	TRBJ2-3	TGCGCCAGCAGCCCTCAAACCTCCGGGACAGGGATTACAGATACGCAGTATTTT	CASSPQTSGTGITDTQYF
NA	TRBD1	TRBV5-1	TRBJ2-7	TGCGCCAGCAGCACCGGACAGGGGCTATCCGAGCAGTACTTC	CASSTGQGLSEQYF
few	TRBD1	TRBV7-6	TRBJ1-5	TGTGCCAGCAGTTATGACAGGGGAGGTTATCAGCCCCAGCATTTT	CASSYDRGGYQPQHF
NA	TRBD2	TRBV5-1	TRBJ2-3	TGCGCCAGCAGCTTGTTGGTAGCGGGGGGTAGCACAGATACGCAGTATTTT	CASSLLVAGGSTDTQYF
NA	NA	TRBV6-8	TRBJ1-1	TGTGCCAGCAGTTACTCAAGGCAGGGAATAGCGAACACTGAAGCTTTCTTT	CASSYSRQGIANTEAFF
NA	NA	TRBV12-5	TRBJ1-2	TGTGCCAGCCTCCCGGGCCCCGTTGGGGGCTACACCTTC	CASLPGPVGGYTF
NA	TRBD2	TRBV28	TRBJ2-1	TGTGCCAGCGGGCCCTTAGCGGGAAGCAATGAGCAGTTCTTC	CASGPLAGSNEQFF
many	TRBD2	TRBV11-3	TRBJ2-7	TGTGCCAGCAGCTCCCTTGCGGGAGGCTTCTCCTACGAGCAGTACTTC	CASSSLAGGFSYEQYF
NA	NA	TRBV11-3	TRBJ1-4	TGTGCCAGCAGCCTCTGGATCCAGGGTAATGAAAAACTGTTTTTT	CASSLWIQGNEKLFF
few	NA	TRBV12-5	TRBJ1-2	TGTGCCAGCACCCCCACAGAAAACTATGGCTACACCTTC	CASTPTENYGYTF
NA	NA	TRBV28	TRBJ1-2	TGTGCCAGCAGTTTCGTGAGGGGGGGTAACTATGGCTACACCTTC	CASSFVRGGNYGYTF
NA	NA	TRBV9	TRBJ1-1	TGTGCCAGCAGCTTAAGGGGGGGTAAGGCTTTCTTT	CASSLRGGKAFF
NA	NA	TRBV18	TRBJ1-1	TGTGCCAGCTCACCACCGTTACGAGCAAACACTGAAGCTTTCTTT	CASSPPLRANTEAFF
NA	NA	TRBV28	TRBJ2-7	TGTGCCAGCAGTTTCTTAATCGGACCCTACGAGCAGTACTTC	CASSFLIGPYEQYF
few	NA	TRBV14	TRBJ1-5	TGTGCCAGCAGCCAAGCGGGGGTGGGGCAGCCCCAGCATTTT	CASSQAGVGQPQHF
medium-sized	NA	TRBV18	TRBJ2-2	TGTGCCAGCTCACCCCGTTCCGGGGAGCTGTTTTTT	CASSPRSGELFF
NA	TRBD1	TRBV28	TRBJ1-5	TGTGCCAGCTATCCCGGACAGGGCGATCAGCCCCAGCATTTT	CASYPGQGDQPQHF
NA	TRBD2	TRBV9	TRBJ2-4	TGTGCCAGCAAGCCTAGCGGGTTCATTCAGTACTTC	CASKPSGFIQYF
few	TRBD1	TRBV19	TRBJ1-6	TGTGCCAGCAGTATGGGACAGGGGGCAAATTCACCCCTCCACTTT	CASSMGQGANSPLHF